Sequencing of this T cell receptor beta chain was carried out in a study of blood T cell repertoires in COVID-19. Study information: Samples taken during acute and convalescent COVID-19 were collected in the United States, Italy and Spain. T cells, B-cell-depleted T cells, or PBMCs provided the cDNA or gDNA that served as material.

This CDR3 comprises 14 residues. The ends were cut back, 0 bases at V and 7 bases at J, with 12 bases in the middle. Germline values: CDR1 SGHNT, CDR2 YENEEA. The sample holds one count of this clone. Per the original data handling: Reference gene primer amplification yielded estimated nucleated cell counts. The protocol was immunoSEQ multiplex PCR, while the TCRdb copy is restricted to in-frame clones and leaves out a portion. Clone size and V and J calls were adopted from that table, with D and trimming inferred from the DNA. The sample lists some 90,000 clones; roughly 87% were seen once. This sequence originates from a man aged 45-65 years with acute or convalescent COVID-19. The sample was peripheral blood. V usage is TRBV11-3 and J usage is TRBJ1-1, with D tentatively TRBD1 (6 bases). CDR3 in DNA: TGTGCCAGCAGCTTAGACCCGGGGGGCGGTGAAGCTTTCTTT. Encoded protein: CASSLDPGGGEAFF.